This T cell receptor beta chain was documented in a study of T cell responses to AZD1222 COVID-19 vaccine. Whole-study findings and limits: Donors were chiefly white British, with a greater number of females, and clonal diversity was perhaps underestimated. Epitopes outside B.1.351 and B.1.1.7 mutated regions reportedly drew nearly half of spike TCRs.

The assay was immunoSEQ multiplex PCR, and TCRdb's table has in-frame clones only and misses some. This sample has 150,000 to 200,000 clones, with 88% found just once. About this clone: What it binds is not known.

The sequence was collected from an adult in good health. The material was peripheral blood, obtained on day 0 of AZD1222 vaccination.

This chain's CDR3 is CASSFRGGGNTEAFF. The CDR3 nucleotides are TGTGCCAGCAGCTTTCGAGGGGGCGGGAACACTGAAGCTTTCTTT. V and J are TRBV5-6 and TRBJ1-1; 7 nucleotides agree with TRBD1. CDR1 is SGHDT and CDR2 is YYEEEE in the germline V gene. The CDR3 length is 15 residues. The V and J ends lost 2 bases and 1 base, in that order; junction bases with no gene match: 5.